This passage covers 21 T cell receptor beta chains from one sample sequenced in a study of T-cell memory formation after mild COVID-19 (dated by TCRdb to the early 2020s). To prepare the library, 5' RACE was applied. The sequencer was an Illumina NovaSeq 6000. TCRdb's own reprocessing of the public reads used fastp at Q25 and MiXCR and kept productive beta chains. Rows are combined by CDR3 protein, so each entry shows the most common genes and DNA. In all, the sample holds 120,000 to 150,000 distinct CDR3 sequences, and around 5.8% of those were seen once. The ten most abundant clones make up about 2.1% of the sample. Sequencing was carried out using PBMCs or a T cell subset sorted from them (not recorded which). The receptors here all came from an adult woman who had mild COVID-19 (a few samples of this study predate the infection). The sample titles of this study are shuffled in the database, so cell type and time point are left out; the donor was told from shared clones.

The CDR3 region is CASSLETLRADTQYF. The CDR3 bases are TGTGCCAGCAGCTTGGAAACCCTCAGGGCAGATACGCAGTATTTT. V gene TRBV5-5 combines with J gene TRBJ2-3, with D possibly being TRBD1 (5 bases). Trimming took off 0 bases at V and 4 bases at J, with 12 bases between the two ends. Germline V gene data show CDR1 as SGHKS and CDR2 as YYEKEE (reference sequence). The length of the CDR3 is 15 residues.

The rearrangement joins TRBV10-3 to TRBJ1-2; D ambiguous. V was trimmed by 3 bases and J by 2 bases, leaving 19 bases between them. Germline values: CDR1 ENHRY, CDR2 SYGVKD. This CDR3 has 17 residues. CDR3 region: CAISDGNRGKGNYGYTF. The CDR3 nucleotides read TGTGCCATCAGTGATGGAAATAGAGGGAAAGGGAACTATGGCTACACCTTC.

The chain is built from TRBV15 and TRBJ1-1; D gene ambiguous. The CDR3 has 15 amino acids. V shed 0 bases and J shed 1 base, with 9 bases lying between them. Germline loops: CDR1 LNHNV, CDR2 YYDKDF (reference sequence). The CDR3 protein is CATSRDLEGNTEAFF. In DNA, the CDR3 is TGTGCCACCAGCAGAGATCTGGAGGGGAACACTGAAGCTTTCTTT.

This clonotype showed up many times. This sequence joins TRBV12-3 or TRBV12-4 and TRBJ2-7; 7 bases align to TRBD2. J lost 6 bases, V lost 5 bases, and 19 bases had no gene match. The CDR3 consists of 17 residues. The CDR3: CASSPLASGASWTEQYF. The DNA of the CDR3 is TGTGCCAGCAGTCCCTTAGCTAGCGGCGCCTCCTGGACCGAGCAGTACTTC.

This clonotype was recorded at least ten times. The CDR3 sequence is CASSLTGGQPQHF. For the CDR3, the DNA is TGTGCCAGCAGCTTGACAGGGGGTCAGCCCCAGCATTTT. The chain is built from TRBV12-3 or TRBV12-4 and TRBJ1-5; 9 bases line up with TRBD1. The CDR3 extends over 13 amino acids. Unmatched junction bases numbered 3, after V lost 6 bases and J lost 6 bases.

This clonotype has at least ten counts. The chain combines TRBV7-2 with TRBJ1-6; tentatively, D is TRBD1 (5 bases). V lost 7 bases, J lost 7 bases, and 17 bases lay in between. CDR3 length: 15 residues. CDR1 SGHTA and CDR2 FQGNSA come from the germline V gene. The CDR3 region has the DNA TGTGCCAGCAAACGCGTAACGGGGGACAATTCACCCCTCCACTTT. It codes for CASKRVTGDNSPLHF.

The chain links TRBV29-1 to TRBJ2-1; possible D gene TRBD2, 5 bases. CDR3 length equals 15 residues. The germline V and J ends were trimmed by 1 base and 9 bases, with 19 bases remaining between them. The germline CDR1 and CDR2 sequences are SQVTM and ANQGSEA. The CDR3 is CSVEGRATKTTEQFF. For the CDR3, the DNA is TGCAGCGTTGAAGGTAGGGCAACAAAGACTACTGAGCAGTTCTTC.

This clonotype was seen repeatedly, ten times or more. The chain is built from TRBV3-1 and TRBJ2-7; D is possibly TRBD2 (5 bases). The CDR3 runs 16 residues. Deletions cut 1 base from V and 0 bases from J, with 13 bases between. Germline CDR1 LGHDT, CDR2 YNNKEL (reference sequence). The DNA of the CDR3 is TGTGCCAGCAGCCAAGGTCTCACGGGGAACTCCTACGAGCAGTACTTC. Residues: CASSQGLTGNSYEQYF.

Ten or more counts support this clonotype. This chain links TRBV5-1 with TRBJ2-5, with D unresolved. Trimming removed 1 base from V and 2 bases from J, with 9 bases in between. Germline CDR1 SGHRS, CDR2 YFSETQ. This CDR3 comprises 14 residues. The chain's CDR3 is CASSLNGYQETQYF. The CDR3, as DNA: TGCGCCAGCAGCTTGAACGGGTATCAAGAGACCCAGTACTTC.

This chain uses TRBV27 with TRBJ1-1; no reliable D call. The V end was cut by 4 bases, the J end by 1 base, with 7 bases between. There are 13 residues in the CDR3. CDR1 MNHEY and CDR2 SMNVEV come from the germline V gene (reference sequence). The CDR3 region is CASSWMKNTEAFF. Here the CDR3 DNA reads TGTGCCAGCAGTTGGATGAAGAACACTGAAGCTTTCTTT.

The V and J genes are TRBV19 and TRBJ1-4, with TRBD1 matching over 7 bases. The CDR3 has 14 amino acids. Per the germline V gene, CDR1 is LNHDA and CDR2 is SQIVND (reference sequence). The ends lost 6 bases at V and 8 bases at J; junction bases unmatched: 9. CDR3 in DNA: TGTGCCAGTAGCCTCCGGACAGGAATAGAAAAACTGTTTTTT. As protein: CASSLRTGIEKLFF.

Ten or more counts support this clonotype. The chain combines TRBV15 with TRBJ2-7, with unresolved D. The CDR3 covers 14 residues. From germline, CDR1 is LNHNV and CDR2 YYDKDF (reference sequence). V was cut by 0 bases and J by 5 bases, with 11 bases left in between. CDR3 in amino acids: CATSRDKFLDEQYF. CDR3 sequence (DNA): TGTGCCACCAGCAGAGATAAGTTTCTCGACGAGCAGTACTTC.

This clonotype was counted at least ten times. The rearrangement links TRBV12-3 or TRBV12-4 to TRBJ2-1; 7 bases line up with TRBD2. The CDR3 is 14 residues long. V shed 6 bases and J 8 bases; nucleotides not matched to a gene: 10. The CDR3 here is CASSLGLRDHEQFF. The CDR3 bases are TGTGCCAGCAGCTTGGGACTAAGAGACCATGAGCAGTTCTTC.

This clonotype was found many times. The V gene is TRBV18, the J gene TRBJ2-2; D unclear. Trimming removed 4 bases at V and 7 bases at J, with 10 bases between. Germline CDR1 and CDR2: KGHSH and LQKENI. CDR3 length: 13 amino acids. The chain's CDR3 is CASSLRAHGELFF. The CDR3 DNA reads TGTGCCAGCTCACTCCGAGCCCACGGGGAGCTGTTTTTT.

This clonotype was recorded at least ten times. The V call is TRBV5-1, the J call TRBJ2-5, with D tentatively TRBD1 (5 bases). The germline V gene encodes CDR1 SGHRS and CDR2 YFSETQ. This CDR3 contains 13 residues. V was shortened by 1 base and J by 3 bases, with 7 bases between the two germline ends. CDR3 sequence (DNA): TGCGCCAGCAGCTTGCCAGGGAAAGAGACCCAGTACTTC. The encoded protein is CASSLPGKETQYF.

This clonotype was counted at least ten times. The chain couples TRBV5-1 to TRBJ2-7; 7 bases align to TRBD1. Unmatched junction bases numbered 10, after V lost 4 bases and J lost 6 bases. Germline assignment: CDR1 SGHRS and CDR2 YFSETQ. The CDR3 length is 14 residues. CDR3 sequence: CASSQVLTGREQYF. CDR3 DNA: TGCGCCAGCAGCCAGGTTTTGACAGGGCGCGAGCAGTACTTC. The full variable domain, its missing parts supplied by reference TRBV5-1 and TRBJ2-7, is KAGVTQTPRYLIKTRGQQVTLSCSPISGHRSVSWYQQTPGQGLQFLFEYFSETQRNKGNFPGRFSGRQFSNSRSEMNVSTLELGDSALYLCASSQVLTGREQYFGPGTRLTVT.

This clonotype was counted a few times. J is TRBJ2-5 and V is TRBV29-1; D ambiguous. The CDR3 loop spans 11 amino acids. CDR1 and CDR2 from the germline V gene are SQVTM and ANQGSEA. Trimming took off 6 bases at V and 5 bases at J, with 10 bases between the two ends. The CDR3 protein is CSVSKRETQYF. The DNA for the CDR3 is TGCAGCGTCTCGAAGAGGGAGACCCAGTACTTC.

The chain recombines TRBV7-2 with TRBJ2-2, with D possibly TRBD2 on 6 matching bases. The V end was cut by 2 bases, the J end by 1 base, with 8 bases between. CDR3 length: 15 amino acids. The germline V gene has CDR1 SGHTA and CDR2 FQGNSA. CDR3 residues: CASSLTRENTGELFF. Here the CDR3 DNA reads TGTGCCAGCAGCTTAACGCGGGAGAACACCGGGGAGCTGTTTTTT.

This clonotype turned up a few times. CDR3 bases: TGTGCCAGCAGCACCGGGAGGGAAAATTCACCCCTCCACTTT. This gives the protein CASSTGRENSPLHF. The rearrangement uses TRBV5-6 and TRBJ1-6, with unresolved D. Germline lookup yields CDR1 SGHDT and CDR2 YYEEEE. Trimming stripped 4 bases from V and 7 bases from J, with 12 bases between. There are 14 residues in the CDR3.

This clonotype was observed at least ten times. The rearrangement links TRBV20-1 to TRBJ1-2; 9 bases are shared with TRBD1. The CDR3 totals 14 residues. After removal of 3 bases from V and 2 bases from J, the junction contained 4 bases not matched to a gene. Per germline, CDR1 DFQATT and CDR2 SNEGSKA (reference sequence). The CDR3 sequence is CSASPGTGNYGYTF. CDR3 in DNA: TGCAGTGCTAGCCCCGGGACAGGGAACTATGGCTACACCTTC.

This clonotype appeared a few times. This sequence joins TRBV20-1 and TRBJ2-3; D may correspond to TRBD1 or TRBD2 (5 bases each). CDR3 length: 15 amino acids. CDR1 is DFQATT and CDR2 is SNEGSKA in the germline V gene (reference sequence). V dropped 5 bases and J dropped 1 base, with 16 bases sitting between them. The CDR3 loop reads CSAPFPGRGTDTQYF. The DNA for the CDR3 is TGCAGTGCTCCCTTCCCGGGACGAGGCACAGATACGCAGTATTTT.